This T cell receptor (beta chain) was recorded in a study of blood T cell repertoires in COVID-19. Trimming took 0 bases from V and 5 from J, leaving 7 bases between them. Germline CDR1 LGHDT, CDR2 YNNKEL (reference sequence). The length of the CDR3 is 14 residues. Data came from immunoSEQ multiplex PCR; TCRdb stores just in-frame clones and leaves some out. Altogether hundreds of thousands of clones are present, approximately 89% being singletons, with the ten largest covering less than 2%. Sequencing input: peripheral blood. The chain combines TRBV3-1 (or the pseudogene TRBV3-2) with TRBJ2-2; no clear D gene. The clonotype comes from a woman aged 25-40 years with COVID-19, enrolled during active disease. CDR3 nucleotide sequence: TGTGCCAGCAGCCAAGAACGGCGGACCGGGGAGCTGTTTTTT. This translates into CASSQERRTGELFF.